This T cell receptor beta chain was captured by sequencing in a study of cytomegalovirus exposure and HLA in healthy donors. Note on this clone: Its antigen remains unknown. This sample includes further DNA sequences coding for the same CDR3.

60 Vbeta and 13 Jbeta primers were used in PCR. Repertoires were generated with immunoSEQ multiplex PCR, while TCRdb's copy carries only in-frame clones and drops some. The sample lists 170,000 or so clones; around four fifths were seen once. Study results and limitations: Within an earlier analysis, most TCR beta V segments proved productive either about 87% or about 30% of the time.

The germline V gene encodes CDR1 MGHDK and CDR2 SYGVNS. This CDR3 is 14 amino acids long. Trimming cost V 3 bases and J 4 bases; bases outside gene matches: 5. The clonotype originates from a man aged 18 to 30 in good health and CMV-seronegative. V usage is TRBV25-1 and J usage is TRBJ2-7; 8 nucleotides match TRBD2. Sequencing was performed on PBMCs. This CDR3 is CASSDGTSGYEQYF. The CDR3 coding sequence is TGTGCCAGCAGTGATGGGACTAGTGGATACGAGCAGTACTTC.